Below, 15 T cell receptor beta chains from the same sample are listed, as sequenced in a study of tumor-infiltrating lymphocytes in primary liver carcinoma. A constant-region primer served to make TCR beta cDNA from approximately 490 ng total RNA. It was through three nested multiplex PCR rounds of slightly modified ARM-PCR that TCR beta libraries arose. The first two PCR rounds used TRBV1-TRBV30 forward primers with a C-beta reverse primer, 10 cycles each. MiXCR, run by TCRdb on the multiplex PCR reads, gives a single entry per CDR3 protein. The table shows under 85,000 distinct CDR3 sequences, with about three quarters occurring only once. Total RNA and DNA came together from roughly 20-30 mg of bulk tissue without cell sorting. What was sequenced was liver tumor tissue from sampling region 1. Subset specified: tumor region T1, superior pole. These receptors all come from a man aged 40-50 years with primary liver carcinoma and hepatitis B virus infection.

This clonotype has only a few counts. This may be a read error: a much more frequent sequence differs by one nucleotide. V usage is TRBV5-1 and J usage is TRBJ2-5; D ambiguous. The ends were cut back, 0 bases at V and 5 bases at J, with 11 bases in the middle. There are 14 residues in the CDR3. Germline-derived CDR1 and CDR2 are SGHRS and YFSETQ. For the CDR3, the DNA is TGCGCCAGCAGCTTGGATGTGGCCCCTGAGACCCAGTACTTC. This codes for CASSLDVAPETQYF. The whole variable domain, filled in from reference TRBV5-1 and TRBJ2-5, reads KAGVTQTPRYLIKTRGQQVTLSCSPISGHRSVSWYQQTPGQGLQFLFEYFSETQRNKGNFPGRFSGRQFSNSRSEMNVSTLELGDSALYLCASSLDVAPETQYFGPGTRLLVL.

The count of this clonotype is one. The conserved phenylalanine or tryptophan normally closing the CDR3 is absent here, so this likely arose from a read error. The chain has TRBV29-1 and TRBJ2-1; 11 bases map to TRBD2. The CDR3 spans 15 residues. From germline, CDR1 is SQVTM and CDR2 ANQGSEA. CDR3 protein: CSVGLLAGGPAEQFS. CDR3 nucleotide sequence: TGTAGCGTTGGGTTATTAGCGGGAGGGCCGGCGGAGCAGTTCTCC.

This clonotype was seen only a few times. The chain uses TRBV11-2 and TRBJ2-1; possibly TRBD1 or TRBD2 for D (6 bases each). There are 17 residues in the CDR3. V was shortened by 3 bases and J by 0 bases, with 15 bases between the two germline ends. CDR1 is SGHAT and CDR2 is FQNNGV in the germline V gene. The CDR3 protein is CASSLGGQRSSYNEQFF. For the CDR3, the DNA is TGTGCCAGCAGCTTGGGGGGACAAAGGAGCTCCTACAATGAGCAGTTCTTC.

For this clonotype: Because the CDR3 is missing its conserved closing phenylalanine or tryptophan, this is likely a read error. The chain links TRBV12-3 or TRBV12-4 to TRBJ2-7, with 9 nucleotides matching TRBD1. This CDR3 comprises 13 residues. The DNA of the CDR3 is TGTGCCAACAGTTCGGGACAGGGTTACGAGCAGTACCTC. As protein: CANSSGQGYEQYL.

A note on this clonotype: An end of the junction does not agree with germline; a read error may underlie this. The V call is TRBV6-5, the J call TRBJ1-4, with a weak D call TRBD1 (5 bases). The CDR3 runs 15 residues. CDR1 and CDR2 (germline): MNHEY, SVGAGI. The CDR3 sequence is CAIRAGGFTNEKLFF. In DNA, the CDR3 is TGTGCCATCAGAGCTGGGGGGTTCACTAATGAAAAACTGTTCTTT.

Regarding this clonotype: Possible read error: a much larger clone is one base away. The chain is built from TRBV7-3 and TRBJ2-1, with a tentative D call TRBD2 (5 bases). Per the germline V gene, CDR1 is SGHTA and CDR2 is FQGTGA. The CDR3 length is 15 residues. Here the CDR3 reads CASSLTSDLYDEQFF. In nucleotides, the CDR3 is TGTGCCAGCAGCTTAACTAGCGACCTCTACGATGAGCAGTTCTTC.

Only one count was recorded for this clonotype. The conserved closing phenylalanine or tryptophan is absent in this CDR3, likely reflecting a read error. No DNA is shown, since the ends of the CDR3 on it are uncertain; the CDR3 is the one TCRdb lists. The chain couples TRBV4-1 to TRBJ2-1. The length of the CDR3 is 12 amino acids, counting both ends. Germline V gene data show CDR1 as MGHRA and CDR2 as YSYEKL. CDR3 region: CASSQGYNERFL.

Concerning this clonotype itself: One end of the junction varies from germline; a read error may be responsible. This sequence joins TRBV6-5 and TRBJ2-1; D could derive from TRBD1 or TRBD2 (6 bases each). CDR1 is MNHEY, CDR2 SVGAGI, per germline. The CDR3 extends over 17 amino acids. The CDR3 DNA follows: TGTGCCAGCAGTTACTCTTTCGGGGGACAAACTATGAATGAGCAATTCTTC. Translation: CASSYSFGGQTMNEQFF.

To note about this clonotype: An end of the junction does not agree with germline; a read error may underlie this. CDR3: CASSGGGANGKLFF. DNA for the CDR3: TGTGCCAGCAGTGGGGGAGGGGCGAATGGAAAACTGTTTTTT. The chain uses TRBV6-1 and TRBJ1-4; possible D gene TRBD1, 5 bases. Germline values: CDR1 MNHNS, CDR2 SASEGT. This CDR3 has 14 residues.

As for this clonotype: A junction end diverges from the germline sequence, so it may reflect a read error. This chain links TRBV11-2 with TRBJ2-2; possible D gene TRBD1, 6 bases. The germline V gene has CDR1 SGHAT and CDR2 FQNNGV. The length of the CDR3 is 17 residues. The CDR3 spells CASSSNVGQANTGELFF. DNA of the CDR3: TGTGCCAGCAGCTCCAATGTGGGACAAGCGAACACCGGAGAGCTGTTTTTT.

Comments on this clonotype: This may stem from a read error, because a much larger clone lies one nucleotide away. The conserved closing phenylalanine or tryptophan is absent in this CDR3, likely reflecting a read error. The chain is built from TRBV25-1 and TRBJ1-5; 10 nucleotides match TRBD1. Germline values: CDR1 MGHDK, CDR2 SYGVNS. Trimming at V came to 10 bases and at J to 11 bases, leaving 8 bases not matched to a gene. The CDR3 length is 12 residues. The CDR3 is CATGTGAGAQHY. The CDR3, as DNA: TGTGCCACCGGGACAGGGGCAGGAGCCCAGCATTAT.

As regards this clonotype: At one end, the junction sequence differs from germline, possibly due to a read error. The genes are TRBV4-1 and TRBJ2-1; perhaps TRBD2 as D (5 bases). The CDR3 loop spans 13 amino acids. Germline CDR1 and CDR2: MGHRA and YSYEKL. The DNA of the CDR3 is TGCGCCCGCAGCCAGGCCCCGAGGGATGAGCAGTTCTTC. Its protein is CARSQAPRDEQFF.

This clonotype was counted only a few times. This rearrangement joins TRBV11-2 to TRBJ2-3; the D gene is possibly TRBD1 (5 bases). The J call is doubtful: the DNA matches TRBJ1-5 better. CDR1 SGHAT and CDR2 FQNNGV come from the germline V gene. The CDR3 has 13 amino acids. CDR3 in amino acids: CASSLGGGDTQHF. The CDR3 nucleotides read TGTGCCAGCAGCTTAGGGGGGGGAGATACCCAGCATTTT.

This clonotype was seen a handful of times. This rearrangement joins TRBV20-1 to TRBJ1-1; no firm D call. V dropped 6 bases and J dropped 6 bases, with 20 bases sitting between them. CDR3 length: 14 amino acids. Germline CDR1 DFQATT, CDR2 SNEGSKA (reference sequence). The DNA of the CDR3 is TGCAGTGCATCCCCCCCTCTTATTTGGGCTGAAGCTTTCTTT. Translated, it gives CSASPPLIWAEAFF.

On this clonotype: Sequence at one end of the junction differs from germline and may be a read error. The chain joins TRBV10-3 to TRBJ2-7; D is unresolved. Germline CDR1 is ENHRY and CDR2 is SYGVKD. CDR3 length: 15 residues. CDR3 region: CAISEWEGPEYEQYF. The DNA of the CDR3 is TGTGCCATCAGTGAGTGGGAAGGACCAGAGTACGAGCAATACTTC.